The 18 T cell receptor beta chains given below trace back to one sample, sequenced in a study of cytomegalovirus exposure and HLA in healthy donors. It was with 60 Vbeta and 13 Jbeta primers that the PCR ran. The data were produced by immunoSEQ multiplex PCR, yet TCRdb's version contains in-frame clones alone and is incomplete. Seen here are around 130,000 clones, about four fifths observed once, and the top ten hold just over 1%. What was sequenced was PBMCs. These receptors all stem from a human donor in good health.

This rearrangement joins TRBV15 to TRBJ2-7; possibly TRBD1 for D (6 bases). Trimming stripped 1 base from V and 2 bases from J, with 12 bases between. CDR3 length: 15 amino acids. Germline CDR1 and CDR2: LNHNV and YYDKDF (reference sequence). CDR3 nucleotides: TGTGCCACCAGCAGAGTTGCAGGGGCTCCCTACGAGCAGTACTTC. Amino acid sequence: CATSRVAGAPYEQYF.

V usage is TRBV27 and J usage is TRBJ2-2, with D uncertain. V lost 1 base, J lost 6 bases, and 6 bases lay in between. This CDR3 is built from 13 residues. The germline V gene has CDR1 MNHEY and CDR2 SMNVEV (reference sequence). The CDR3 loop is CASSLLYSGELFF. The CDR3 nucleotides read TGTGCCAGCAGTTTATTGTACTCCGGGGAGCTGTTTTTT.

This chain joins TRBV7-9 and TRBJ1-4; no reliable D call. CDR1 and CDR2 (germline): SEHNR, FQNEAQ (reference sequence). The CDR3 runs 13 residues. Trimming took 6 bases from V and 4 from J, leaving 9 bases between them. The CDR3 coding sequence is TGTGCCAGCAGACGAAGCGGTAATGAAAAACTGTTTTTT. As protein: CASRRSGNEKLFF.

This chain links TRBV6-1 with TRBJ2-7; TRBD2 agrees at 16 bases. Germline assignment: CDR1 MNHNS and CDR2 SASEGT. The CDR3 sequence is 16 residues long. With V trimmed by 3 bases and J by 7 bases, 6 bases remained unmatched. CDR3 sequence (DNA): TGTGCCAGCAGTGAGGGACTAGCGGGGGGGCGTCGGGAGCAGTACTTC. This sequence encodes CASSEGLAGGRREQYF.

The rearrangement uses TRBV10-3 and TRBJ2-3; 10 positions match TRBD1. J lost 1 base, V lost 6 bases, and 4 bases had no gene match. The CDR3 spans 15 residues. Germline V gene sequence: CDR1 ENHRY, CDR2 SYGVKD. The CDR3 bases are TGTGCCATCAGGGACGGGACAGGGGGCACAGATACGCAGTATTTT. Its protein is CAIRDGTGGTDTQYF.

This chain joins TRBV28 and TRBJ2-1; D may be TRBD1 (6 bases). The germline CDR1 and CDR2 sequences are MDHEN and SYDVKM. This CDR3 contains 12 residues. The V end was cut by 7 bases, the J end by 7 bases, with 11 bases between. CDR3 protein: CASTDRLNEQFF. The CDR3 nucleotides read TGTGCCAGCACTGACAGGTTAAATGAGCAGTTCTTC.

The chain links TRBV27 to TRBJ2-2; 11 bases align to TRBD2. V shed 5 bases and J 9 bases; nucleotides not matched to a gene: 8. The germline V gene has CDR1 MNHEY and CDR2 SMNVEV (reference sequence). The CDR3 extends over 15 amino acids. CDR3 residues: CASSPLAGGPRELFF. As DNA, the CDR3 is TGTGCCAGCAGTCCATTAGCGGGGGGGCCAAGGGAGCTGTTTTTT.

The chain links TRBV7-9 to TRBJ2-5, with a tentative D call TRBD1 (5 bases). CDR3 length: 14 residues. V was clipped by 1 base and J by 1 base, with 7 bases between them. Germline CDR1 and CDR2: SEHNR and FQNEAQ (reference sequence). In DNA form, the CDR3 reads TGTGCCAGCAGCTTAGGGCAGGGCCAAGAGACCCAGTACTTC. Its translation: CASSLGQGQETQYF.

This clone has a handful of counts. The rearrangement links TRBV6-1 to TRBJ2-2; TRBD1 matches 7 bases. The CDR3 covers 15 residues. The J segment lost 1 base and the V segment lost 7 bases, leaving 6 bases of the junction unmatched. Germline values: CDR1 MNHNS, CDR2 SASEGT. DNA of the CDR3: TGTGCCAGCAAATCGGGACAGCTGAACACCGGGGAGCTGTTTTTT. It yields the protein CASKSGQLNTGELFF.

The rearrangement joins TRBV18 to TRBJ1-2; tentative D call: TRBD1 (6 bases). V lost 5 bases and J 4 bases, leaving 11 bases between the germline ends. The CDR3 sequence is 13 residues long. The germline V gene has CDR1 KGHSH and CDR2 LQKENI. CDR3 sequence reads: CASSNQTGYGYTF. The CDR3 DNA reads TGTGCCAGCTCAAACCAGACAGGCTATGGCTACACCTTC.

The chain joins TRBV21-1 to TRBJ2-7; the DNA was not used to check the table's D call, TRBD1. TRBV21-1 is designated a pseudogene. The CDR3 has 17 amino acids. CDR3 amino acids: CASSKEETGRLTYEQYF. The CDR3 DNA follows: TGTGCCAGCAGCAAAGAAGAGACAGGGCGTTTAACCTACGAGCAGTACTTC.

The chain joins TRBV2 to TRBJ2-7; D may be TRBD1 (5 bases). The ends were cut back, 3 bases at V and 2 bases at J, with 8 bases in the middle. The CDR3 runs 13 residues. Looked up from germline, CDR1 is SNHLY and CDR2 is FYNNEI. The CDR3 DNA is TGTGCCAGCAGTGAGGCAGGGACCTACGAGCAGTACTTC. It translates to CASSEAGTYEQYF.

This rearrangement joins TRBV9 to TRBJ1-2; TRBD1 matches 10 bases. CDR3 size: 15 residues. V shed 4 bases and J 3 bases; nucleotides not matched to a gene: 6. From germline, CDR1 is SGDLS and CDR2 YYNGEE. The CDR3 coding sequence is TGTGCCAGCAGCATCTCCGGGACAGGGGACTATGGCTACACCTTC. As protein: CASSISGTGDYGYTF.

The V call is TRBV7-9, the J call TRBJ1-2; D possibly corresponds to TRBD1 (5 bases). There are 17 residues in the CDR3. Germline V lookup: CDR1 SEHNR, CDR2 FQNEAQ (reference sequence). Deletions cut 0 bases from V and 0 bases from J, with 14 bases between. CDR3: CASSLALSGEANYGYTF. The DNA of the CDR3 is TGTGCCAGCAGCTTAGCGTTGTCGGGGGAGGCTAACTATGGCTACACCTTC.

V is TRBV7-6 and J is TRBJ2-1, with 7 bases lining up with TRBD1. Trimming took 4 bases from V and 0 from J; bases not matched to a gene: 3. CDR1 is SGHVS, CDR2 FNYEAQ, per germline. This CDR3 contains 15 residues. CDR3 bases: TGTGCCAGCAGCTCGGGACAGAGCTCCTACAATGAGCAGTTCTTC. It is translated as CASSSGQSSYNEQFF.

This chain uses TRBV2 with TRBJ1-5, with TRBD1 as a possible D gene (5 bases). The CDR3 is 12 residues long. Germline V gene sequence: CDR1 SNHLY, CDR2 FYNNEI. Trimming took off 8 bases at V and 4 bases at J, with 9 bases between the two ends. CDR3 nucleotide sequence: TGTGCCAGCGGGGCGTGGAATCAGCCCCAGCATTTT. Amino acids: CASGAWNQPQHF. The full variable domain, with the rest looked up from reference TRBV2 and TRBJ1-5, is EPEVTQTPSHQVTQMGQEVILRCVPISNHLYFYWYRQILGQKVEFLVSFYNNEISEKSEIFDDQFSVERPDGSNFTLKIRSTKLEDSAMYFCASGAWNQPQHFGDGTRLSIL.

The V and J genes are TRBV7-3 and TRBJ2-7; a weak D match, TRBD1 (7 bases). V was pared by 4 bases and J by 12 bases, with 25 bases between. Germline V gene sequence: CDR1 SGHTA, CDR2 FQGTGA. The CDR3 has 15 amino acids. CDR3 loop: CASSSGQGGGGQWYF. In DNA form, the CDR3 reads TGTGCCAGCAGCTCCGGTCAAGGGGGCGGAGGGCAGTGGTACTTC.

The rearrangement joins TRBV2 to TRBJ1-1; D uncertain. The V end was cut by 1 base, the J end by 3 bases, with 6 bases between. This CDR3 comprises 13 residues. Germline CDR1 reads SNHLY; CDR2 reads FYNNEI. The CDR3 protein is CASSEVGDTEAFF. The CDR3 nucleotides are TGTGCCAGCAGTGAAGTGGGCGACACTGAAGCTTTCTTT.